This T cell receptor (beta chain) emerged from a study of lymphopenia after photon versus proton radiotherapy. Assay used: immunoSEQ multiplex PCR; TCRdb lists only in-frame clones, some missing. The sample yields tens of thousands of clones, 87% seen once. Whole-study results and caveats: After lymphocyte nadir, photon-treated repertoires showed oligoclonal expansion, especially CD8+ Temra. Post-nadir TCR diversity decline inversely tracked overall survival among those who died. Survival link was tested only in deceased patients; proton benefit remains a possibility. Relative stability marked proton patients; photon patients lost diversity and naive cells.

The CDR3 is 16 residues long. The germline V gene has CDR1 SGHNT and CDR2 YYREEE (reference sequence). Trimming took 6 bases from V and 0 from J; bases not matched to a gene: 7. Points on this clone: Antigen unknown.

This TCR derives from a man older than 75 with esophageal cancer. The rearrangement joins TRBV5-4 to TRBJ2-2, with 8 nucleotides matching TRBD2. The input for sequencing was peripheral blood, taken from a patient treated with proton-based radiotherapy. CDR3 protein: CASNFGLASNTGELFF. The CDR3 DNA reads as TGTGCCAGCAACTTCGGACTAGCTTCGAACACCGGGGAGCTGTTTTTT.